The 19 T cell receptor beta chains below were found in one sample sequenced in a study of T-cell memory formation after mild COVID-19. TCRdb re-derived calls from the 5' RACE reads in MiXCR, one entry per CDR3 protein. The table includes about 560,000 distinct CDR3 sequences, around 16% detected once. The sequencing input was PBMCs or a T cell subset sorted from them (not recorded which). The receptors stem from an adult woman who had mild COVID-19 (a few samples of this study predate the infection). Cell type and time point are not known.

This clonotype was observed a handful of times. The rearrangement links TRBV7-9 to TRBJ2-1, with 12 positions matching TRBD2. Germline V gene lookup returns CDR1 SEHNR and CDR2 FQNEAQ (reference sequence). The CDR3 is 18 residues long. V was clipped by 4 bases and J by 3 bases; unmatched bases: 10. The CDR3 is CASSSARTSGRNYNEQFF. CDR3 nucleotides: TGTGCCAGCAGCTCAGCCCGCACTAGCGGGAGGAACTACAATGAGCAGTTCTTC. Looking up the rest from reference TRBV7-9 and TRBJ2-1 gives the full variable domain: DTGVSQNPRHKITKRGQNVTFRCDPISEHNRLYWYRQTLGQGPEFLTYFQNEAQLEKSRLLSDRFSAERPKGSFSTLEIQRTEQGDSAMYLCASSSARTSGRNYNEQFFGPGTRLTVL.

This chain connects TRBV9 to TRBJ2-2, with D perhaps given as TRBD1 or TRBD2 (6 bases each). Trimming cost V 5 bases and J 2 bases, with 13 bases left between them. The CDR3 loop spans 15 amino acids. Germline V gene sequence: CDR1 SGDLS, CDR2 YYNGEE. The DNA of the CDR3 is TGTGCCAGCAGTGATAAGGGGGGCAACACCGGGGAGCTGTTTTTT. Encoded protein: CASSDKGGNTGELFF.

The rearrangement links TRBV30 to TRBJ2-3; D is perhaps TRBD1 or TRBD2 (6 bases each). Germline lookup yields CDR1 GTSNPN and CDR2 SVGIG (reference sequence). This CDR3 comprises 16 residues. The germline V and J ends were trimmed by 5 bases and 2 bases, with 20 bases remaining between them. The CDR3 nucleotides are TGTGCCTGGGGCCAGCAACAGGGACTTACCACAGATACGCAGTATTTT. Protein product: CAWGQQQGLTTDTQYF.

This rearrangement joins TRBV7-9 to TRBJ2-3; D call uncertain. With 0 bases removed from V and 3 bases from J, the gap between germline ends came to 13 bases. The CDR3 is 16 amino acids. Per the germline V gene, CDR1 is SEHNR and CDR2 is FQNEAQ (reference sequence). DNA for the CDR3: TGTGCCAGCAGCTTAGCACGGCTAGGAAGTACAGATACGCAGTATTTT. As protein: CASSLARLGSTDTQYF.

V usage is TRBV24-1 and J usage is TRBJ1-1; 8 positions match TRBD1. Per the germline V gene, CDR1 is KGHDR and CDR2 is SFDVKD. The CDR3 length is 15 residues. J was trimmed by 1 base and V by 4 bases; bases with no gene match: 4. Here the CDR3 reads CATSDSGGTNTEAFF. The CDR3 DNA reads TGTGCCACCAGTGACTCAGGGGGCACGAACACTGAAGCTTTCTTT.

This clonotype has a single count. The chain has TRBV3-1 and TRBJ2-2; D might be TRBD1 (8 bases). CDR1 LGHDT and CDR2 YNNKEL come from the germline V gene (reference sequence). The CDR3 totals 16 residues. V gave up 5 bases and J gave up 0 bases, with 13 bases separating them. This chain's CDR3 is CASSKQGGTNTGELFF. In nucleotides, the CDR3 is TGTGCCAGCAGCAAACAGGGGGGGACGAACACCGGGGAGCTGTTTTTT.

This clonotype was found once. The rearrangement links TRBV7-9 to TRBJ1-1, with D possibly being TRBD1 (5 bases). Trimming shortened V by 5 bases and J by 8 bases, and 15 bases separated the two germline ends. The CDR3 extends over 13 amino acids. Germline V CDR1 and CDR2: SEHNR, FQNEAQ (reference sequence). CDR3 protein: CASSPEIRGEAFF. CDR3 nucleotides: TGTGCCAGCAGCCCCGAAATAAGGGGAGAAGCTTTCTTT.

This clonotype occurred a few times. The chain carries TRBV5-1 and TRBJ2-5, with D maybe TRBD2 (6 bases). The length of the CDR3 is 14 residues. The V end lost 2 bases, the J end lost 4 bases, and 12 bases lay between the germline ends. Germline V gives CDR1 SGHRS, CDR2 YFSETQ. The CDR3 bases are TGCGCCAGCAGCTTTATGCTAGCGAGAGAGACCCAGTACTTC. It translates to CASSFMLARETQYF.

The CDR3, as DNA: TGTGCCAGCAGCTTTTTCGCGGGAGGCTCCGGGGTTACGCAGTATTTT. This codes for CASSFFAGGSGVTQYF. The rearrangement links TRBV7-6 to TRBJ2-3, with TRBD2 identical over 8 bases. Per germline, CDR1 SGHVS and CDR2 FNYEAQ. CDR3 length: 16 amino acids. Trimming at V came to 3 bases and at J to 8 bases, leaving 13 bases not matched to a gene.

Only one count was recorded for this clonotype. The V gene is TRBV12-3 or TRBV12-4, the J gene TRBJ1-2, with 12 bases fitting TRBD1. V trimming: 6 bases; J trimming: 3 bases; junction bases outside the gene matches: 8. The CDR3 spans 16 residues. The DNA for the CDR3 is TGTGCCAGCAGGCCGGGACAGGGGGCCGGTTACTATGGCTACACCTTC. Its translation is CASRPGQGAGYYGYTF.

This chain joins TRBV5-1 and TRBJ2-7; D gene uncertain. The germline gives CDR1 SGHRS, CDR2 YFSETQ. CDR3 length: 13 residues. V was clipped by 5 bases and J by 3 bases, with 12 bases between them. CDR3 nucleotides: TGCGCCAGCAGGAACAGTGACGGCTACGAGCAGTACTTC. It is translated as CASRNSDGYEQYF.

This clonotype was counted between two and nine times. The CDR3 nucleotides are TGTGCCATCAGTAACGCTGGTAGGCAAGAGACCCAGTACTTC. This gives the protein CAISNAGRQETQYF. The chain carries TRBV10-3 and TRBJ2-5; D is unclear. CDR3 length: 14 amino acids. Trimming removed 5 bases at V and 2 bases at J, with 12 bases between. The V gene's germline CDR1 is ENHRY and CDR2 SYGVKD.

The rearrangement links TRBV29-1 to TRBJ2-5; 7 nucleotides agree with TRBD1. Losses at the gene ends were 7 bases for V and 3 bases for J; bases not matched to a gene: 11. The CDR3 length is 14 residues. Germline loops: CDR1 SQVTM, CDR2 ANQGSEA. CDR3 residues: CSAVPGTAKETQYF. The CDR3 region has the DNA TGCAGCGCGGTCCCCGGGACAGCCAAAGAGACCCAGTACTTC. Complete variable domain (other parts from reference TRBV29-1 and TRBJ2-5): SAVISQKPSRDICQRGTSLTIQCQVDSQVTMMFWYRQQPGQSLTLIATANQGSEATYESGFVIDKFPISRPNLTFSTLTVSNMSPEDSSIYLCSAVPGTAKETQYFGPGTRLLVL.

This chain joins TRBV15 and TRBJ2-3; possibly TRBD2 for D (7 bases). The CDR3 runs 15 residues. V was clipped by 9 bases and J by 2 bases, with 18 bases between them. Germline V gene data show CDR1 as LNHNV and CDR2 as YYDKDF (reference sequence). The CDR3 loop is CATREAGANTDTQYF. The CDR3 bases are TGTGCCACTCGGGAGGCGGGGGCGAACACAGATACGCAGTATTTT. Supplemented by reference TRBV15 and TRBJ2-3, the full variable domain reads DAMVIQNPRYQVTQFGKPVTLSCSQTLNHNVMYWYQQKSSQAPKLLFHYYDKDFNNEADTPDNFQSRRPNTSFCFLDIRSPGLGDTAMYLCATREAGANTDTQYFGPGTRLTVL.

This clonotype appeared a few times. The rearrangement joins TRBV18 to TRBJ2-1; tentatively, D is TRBD1 (6 bases). This CDR3 contains 15 residues. Trimming took off 3 bases at V and 2 bases at J, with 11 bases between the two ends. Per germline, CDR1 KGHSH and CDR2 LQKENI. For the CDR3, the DNA is TGTGCCAGCTCACCTGGACAGTTTACCTACAATGAGCAGTTCTTC. Protein sequence: CASSPGQFTYNEQFF.

The genes are TRBV7-9 and TRBJ2-3; 9 nucleotides match TRBD2. Trimming removed 3 bases from V and 2 bases from J; junction bases left unmatched: 6. The CDR3 has 16 residues. From germline, CDR1 is SEHNR and CDR2 FQNEAQ (reference sequence). Written as DNA, the CDR3 is TGTGCCAGCAGCTTGTTCGCGGGAGGGCTCACAGATACGCAGTATTTT. As protein: CASSLFAGGLTDTQYF.

The sample holds a few counts of this clonotype. The chain carries TRBV7-8 and TRBJ2-3; D is uncertain. The CDR3 totals 12 residues. Germline V gene sequence: CDR1 SGHVS, CDR2 FQNEAQ. V was clipped by 4 bases and J by 6 bases, with 8 bases between them. The DNA for the CDR3 is TGTGCCAGCAGCTCCCTACCTGATACGCAGTATTTT. Translation: CASSSLPDTQYF.

The V call is TRBV12-3 or TRBV12-4, the J call TRBJ1-2; tentative D call: TRBD1 (5 bases). V was cut by 3 bases and J by 6 bases, with 11 bases left in between. The CDR3 is made up of 13 amino acids. The CDR3 DNA follows: TGTGCCAGCAGTTTGGGGGATCCTGATGGCTACACCTTC. Its protein is CASSLGDPDGYTF.

Ten or more counts support this clonotype. The chain is built from TRBV7-2 and TRBJ2-1, with D possibly TRBD2 on 5 matching bases. Germline-derived CDR1 and CDR2 are SGHTA and FQGNSA. The CDR3 sequence is 14 residues long. Deletions cut 2 bases from V and 8 bases from J, with 13 bases between. CDR3 coding DNA: TGTGCCAGCAGCTTAACGGCCTTGAGGGATGAGCAGTTCTTC. It encodes CASSLTALRDEQFF.